This is a list of T cell receptor beta chains from one sample in a study of OX40 agonist ivuxolimab in advanced cancers. TCRdb keeps only in-frame clones here, not all; method: immunoSEQ multiplex PCR. This sample yields about 120,000 clones, of which more than 80% are seen a single time; 0.55% belongs to the top ten. The sample in question was CD4+ or CD8+ T cells sorted from blood, obtained in a trial of the OX40 agonist ivuxolimab. These receptors originate from an adult with an advanced solid tumor such as melanoma, head and neck, liver or kidney cancer. Each CDR3 is given with its conserved first and last residue. The D gene is left open where the match is weak. Clone size is stated in some rows and not others, as once, few, many or a class when expanded.

v_gene	abundance	j_gene	d_gene	CDR3nt	CDR3aa
TRBV6-6	-	TRBJ1-4	TRBD1	TGTGCCAGCAGTTCGACAGGGGCCGAAGATGAAAAACTGTTTTTT	CASSSTGAEDEKLFF
TRBV4-3	once	TRBJ1-4	-	TGCGCCAGCAGCCAAGATTGGCGGCCTGATGAAAAACTGTTTTTT	CASSQDWRPDEKLFF
TRBV6-5	-	TRBJ2-6	-	TGTGCCAGCAGGACGATTGGGGCCAACGTCCTGACTTTC	CASRTIGANVLTF
TRBV28	-	TRBJ1-5	-	TGTGCCAGCAGTACTGGGGTGGGTCAGCCCCAGCATTTT	CASSTGVGQPQHF
TRBV5-8	-	TRBJ2-7	TRBD1	TGTGCCAGCAGCGTCGACAGGGGAAGCTACGAGCAGTACTTC	CASSVDRGSYEQYF
TRBV7-6	-	TRBJ1-1	-	TGTGCCAGCAGCTTAGGACAGGCTAACACTGAAGCTTTCTTT	CASSLGQANTEAFF
TRBV19	-	TRBJ1-3	-	TGTGCCAGTAATGACGTAACCTCTGGAAACACCATATATTTT	CASNDVTSGNTIYF
TRBV2	once	TRBJ2-7	TRBD1	TGTGCCAGCAGAGGCTCCGGGACAGGGTCCTACGAGCAGTACTTC	CASRGSGTGSYEQYF
TRBV11-2	-	TRBJ2-3	TRBD2	TGTGCCAGCAGCCCTCTCGGACTAGCGGGGGACACAGATACGCAGTATTTT	CASSPLGLAGDTDTQYF
TRBV6-5	-	TRBJ2-3	-	TGTGCCAGCAGTCACGGGGGCCGGAGGGCAGATACGCAGTATTTT	CASSHGGRRADTQYF
TRBV5-1	few	TRBJ2-3	-	TGCGCCAGCACGTGGTCGATTTACACAGATACGCAGTATTTT	CASTWSIYTDTQYF
TRBV5-1	-	TRBJ2-1	-	TGCGCCAGCAGCCCGAGGGGGGGCGGTAGCTCCTACAATGAGCAGTTCTTC	CASSPRGGGSSYNEQFF
TRBV28	-	TRBJ2-3	-	TGTGCCAGCAGACTCCTTGATTCTGGAACAGATACGCAGTATTTT	CASRLLDSGTDTQYF
TRBV6-1	-	TRBJ2-7	-	TGTGCCAGCAGTGCCCATGCTGTCTACGAGCAGTACTTC	CASSAHAVYEQYF
TRBV6-5	once	TRBJ1-2	-	TGTGCCAGCGCCCGGGGGGAGGGACTGTCCTATGGCTACACCTTC	CASARGEGLSYGYTF
TRBV5-5	-	TRBJ1-5	-	TGTGCCAGCAGCGCCCGTGGATTAGCAAATCAGCCCCAGCATTTT	CASSARGLANQPQHF
TRBV30	-	TRBJ2-1	-	TGTGCCTGGAGTGCCGGGGAAGATGAGCAGTTCTTC	CAWSAGEDEQFF
TRBV28	-	TRBJ1-2	TRBD1	TGTGCCAGCGGCTTACCGGGACAGGGGGCCTATGGCTACACCTTC	CASGLPGQGAYGYTF
TRBV7-2	-	TRBJ2-7	-	TGTGCCAGCAGCCCAGGAGTCCGGGTGTACGAGCAGTACTTC	CASSPGVRVYEQYF
TRBV7-7	-	TRBJ1-1	-	TGTGCCAGCAGCCCCCCCGACATAATGAACACTGAAGCTTTCTTT	CASSPPDIMNTEAFF
TRBV5-1	-	TRBJ2-2	-	TGCGCCAGCAGCCCCTTCCAGAACACCGGGGAGCTGTTTTTT	CASSPFQNTGELFF
TRBV6-5	once	TRBJ1-3	-	TGTGCCAGCAGTGATTGGATGGACACCATATATTTT	CASSDWMDTIYF
TRBV6-6	-	TRBJ1-6	TRBD1	TGTGCCAGCAGTTACTCGGAGGGGGCCATGTCACCCCTCCACTTT	CASSYSEGAMSPLHF
TRBV7-2	-	TRBJ2-2	TRBD2	TGTGCCAGCAGGCCGGGACTAGCGGGGGGATTAGGTAACACCGGGGAGCTGTTTTTT	CASRPGLAGGLGNTGELFF
TRBV11-2	-	TRBJ1-2	-	TGTGCCAGCGGGTCCGGGGTGAACTATGGCTACACCTTC	CASGSGVNYGYTF
TRBV5-8	once	TRBJ2-3	-	TGTGCCAGCAGCGCCTACTCCGGGAACACAGATACGCAGTATTTT	CASSAYSGNTDTQYF
TRBV13	-	TRBJ2-1	TRBD2	TGTGCCAGCAGCTTAGGCGGACTAGCGGGGGGGCATCGGCGGAATGAGCAGTTCTTC	CASSLGGLAGGHRRNEQFF
TRBV5-6	-	TRBJ2-6	-	TGTGCCAGCGGAATTTATGGGGCCAACGTCCTGACTTTC	CASGIYGANVLTF
TRBV9	-	TRBJ2-1	TRBD2	TGTGCCAGCAGCGTCGGAGCGGGGGCCGGGCCCAATGAGCAGTTCTTC	CASSVGAGAGPNEQFF
TRBV5-5	-	TRBJ2-1	-	TGTGCCAGCAGCTTGCCGGGAACCTACAATGAGCAGTTCTTC	CASSLPGTYNEQFF
TRBV5-5	once	TRBJ1-2	TRBD1	TGTGCCAGCAGCCCGACAGGGGACTATGGCTACACCTTC	CASSPTGDYGYTF
TRBV10-3	-	TRBJ2-5	TRBD2	TGTGCCATCAGAGGGACTAGCGGGGGGACTCAAGAGACCCAGTACTTC	CAIRGTSGGTQETQYF
TRBV19	-	TRBJ2-7	TRBD1	TGTGCCAGTAGTACGAAGCCACCGGGACAGGCGAGCTCCTACGAGCAGTACTTC	CASSTKPPGQASSYEQYF
TRBV11-3	-	TRBJ2-3	TRBD2	TGTGCCAGCCTGGGCGACCCGTCTAGCGGGGGCTGCACAGATACGCAGTATTTT	CASLGDPSSGGCTDTQYF
TRBV6-5	-	TRBJ2-4	TRBD2	TGTGCCAGCAGGCGGCGGGGGACGGGCAAAAACATTCAGTACTTC	CASRRRGTGKNIQYF
TRBV6-5	-	TRBJ2-2	TRBD2	TGTGCCAGCCGACCGGGACTAGAGAACACCGGGGAGCTGTTTTTT	CASRPGLENTGELFF
TRBV6-1	-	TRBJ1-1	-	TGTGCCAGCAGTAGCGAGGCCTTTAAAGCTTTCTTT	CASSSEAFKAFF
TRBV6-5	-	TRBJ1-2	-	TGTGCCAGCAGTTACAGTGTTGCGGGGTATGGCTACACCTTC	CASSYSVAGYGYTF
TRBV7-3	-	TRBJ2-1	-	TGTGCCAGCAGCTTAAACGCCCCGGGGCAGGATCAGCAGTTCTTC	CASSLNAPGQDQQFF
TRBV5-1	-	TRBJ1-4	TRBD1	TGCGCCAGCAGCCCCGGGACAGGGGATGAAAAACTGTTTTTT	CASSPGTGDEKLFF
TRBV7-3	-	TRBJ2-2	-	TGTGCCAGCAGCCCCCGGGCCGGGGAGCTGTTTTTT	CASSPRAGELFF
TRBV11-2	-	TRBJ1-1	-	TGTGCCAGCAGCTTAGAGGTAGGGCAGGGAGGCCTCTTT	CASSLEVGQGGLF
TRBV5-1	-	TRBJ2-7	-	TGCGCCAGCACCTCAGGACAGTTGGGATGGCCGGGTGACGAGCAGTACTTC	CASTSGQLGWPGDEQYF
TRBV28	once	TRBJ2-2	TRBD1	TGTGCCAGCAGGCGGGACAGGGTATTCACCGGGGAGCTGTTTTTT	CASRRDRVFTGELFF
TRBV18	-	TRBJ1-6	TRBD1	TGTGCCAGCTCTCGCGACAGGGGGCATTCACCCCTCCACTTT	CASSRDRGHSPLHF
TRBV28	-	TRBJ1-2	-	TGTGCCAGCACCCTGGGCGATCACACTCCCAGTGGCTACACCTTC	CASTLGDHTPSGYTF
TRBV30	-	TRBJ2-3	TRBD2	TGTGCCTGGAGTTTAGGACTAGCGGGGGGTGGAGATACGCAGTATTTT	CAWSLGLAGGGDTQYF
TRBV5-1	-	TRBJ2-3	-	TGCGCCAGCAGCACCGGACGGATCCAGGATACGCAGTATTTT	CASSTGRIQDTQYF
TRBV10-1	-	TRBJ1-4	-	TGCGCCAGCAGTGAGTCTTGGGCCCTTACAACTAATGAAAAACTGTTTTTT	CASSESWALTTNEKLFF